The 28 T cell receptor beta chains below come from one sample, sequenced in a study of response to subunit inactivated influenza vaccine. TCRdb itself ran the RT-PCR reads through MiXCR, one entry per CDR3 protein. Of roughly 790,000 distinct CDR3 sequences in the sample, roughly 20% were seen once. The sample here was PBMCs from blood, taken about 5 days after vaccination. These receptors all stem from a man aged 50 to 59 who received an inactivated influenza vaccine.

The chain couples TRBV6-2 or TRBV6-3 to TRBJ1-4; unclear D gene. The CDR3 has 17 residues. Trimming took off 2 bases at V and 0 bases at J, with 13 bases between the two ends. Germline loops: CDR1 MNHEY, CDR2 SVGEGT. CDR3 sequence (DNA): TGTGCCAGCAGTTACGGCGGGTATCGGTCAACTAATGAAAAACTGTTTTTT. It is translated as CASSYGGYRSTNEKLFF.

This clonotype was counted a few times. V and J are TRBV15 and TRBJ2-3; 9 positions agree with TRBD2. V lost 0 bases to trimming and J lost 0 bases; unmatched junction nucleotides: 4. This CDR3 is built from 17 residues. Germline V gene data show CDR1 as LNHNV and CDR2 as YYDKDF (reference sequence). The CDR3 DNA reads TGTGCCACCAGCAGAGATCTAGCGGGGCGAAGCACAGATACGCAGTATTTT. Amino acid sequence: CATSRDLAGRSTDTQYF.

The genes are TRBV20-1 and TRBJ1-5, with unresolved D. Trimming pared 4 bases from V and 5 bases from J, leaving 9 bases between. This CDR3 comprises 12 residues. The germline CDR1 and CDR2 sequences are DFQATT and SNEGSKA (reference sequence). The CDR3 nucleotides read TGCAGTGCTAAGCAGCCCGATCAGCCCCAGCATTTT. This gives the protein CSAKQPDQPQHF.

This sequence joins TRBV24-1 and TRBJ2-5; 8 positions match TRBD1. CDR1 KGHDR and CDR2 SFDVKD come from the germline V gene. The CDR3 runs to 13 residues. V shed 7 bases, J shed 5 bases, and the junction held 5 bases outside the gene matches. CDR3 coding DNA: TGTGCCACCAGGAACAGGGGGAACGAGACCCAGTACTTC. This gives the protein CATRNRGNETQYF.

This rearrangement joins TRBV10-3 to TRBJ1-2; TRBD1 aligns across 8 bases. CDR1 ENHRY and CDR2 SYGVKD come from the germline V gene. The CDR3 totals 13 residues. The V gene end was trimmed by 6 bases and the J gene end by 7 bases; junction bases not matched to a gene: 7. CDR3 protein: CAIRSDRASGYTF. Written as DNA, the CDR3 is TGTGCCATCAGGTCGGACAGGGCTTCTGGCTACACCTTC.

This clonotype was seen a few times. V and J are TRBV5-1 and TRBJ2-1; either TRBD1 or TRBD2 may supply D (5 bases each). Trimming removed 4 bases from V and 4 bases from J, with 24 bases in between. This CDR3 region has 18 residues. Germline V gives CDR1 SGHRS, CDR2 YFSETQ. The CDR3 spells CASSLGPGLKGLYNEQFF. CDR3 in DNA: TGCGCCAGCAGCCTGGGACCCGGACTCAAGGGATTGTACAATGAGCAGTTCTTC.

V is TRBV5-1 and J is TRBJ2-2; D not certain. The CDR3 is 13 amino acids. V was shortened by 2 bases and J by 7 bases, with 9 bases between the two germline ends. Germline CDR1 and CDR2: SGHRS and YFSETQ. The CDR3 here is CASSFTYDGELFF. The CDR3 nucleotides are TGCGCCAGCAGCTTTACTTACGACGGGGAGCTGTTTTTT.

This sequence joins TRBV18 and TRBJ1-5; D call uncertain. The CDR3 is 16 residues long. V lost 5 bases to trimming and J lost 0 bases, with 14 bases between them. The germline gives CDR1 KGHSH, CDR2 LQKENI. The chain's CDR3 is CASSSSSPVSNQPQHF. The DNA for the CDR3 is TGTGCCAGCTCATCGAGTAGTCCGGTTAGCAATCAGCCCCAGCATTTT.

This clonotype was detected a few times. This sequence joins TRBV10-3 and TRBJ2-1; unclear D gene. Trimming left V 4 bases short and J 7 bases short, with 11 bases between. Germline V CDR1 and CDR2: ENHRY, SYGVKD. CDR3 length equals 13 residues. The CDR3 DNA sequence: TGTGCCATCAGTGGATCCCCTGGTAATGAGCAGTTCTTC. It codes for CAISGSPGNEQFF.

This clonotype was recorded a few times. This chain links TRBV29-1 with TRBJ2-5, with a possible D match to TRBD1 (5 bases). This CDR3 is built from 12 residues. Germline CDR1 is SQVTM and CDR2 is ANQGSEA. V was trimmed by 4 bases and J by 2 bases, leaving 8 bases between them. The CDR3: CSVAQGQETQYF. The CDR3 nucleotides are TGCAGCGTTGCGCAGGGACAAGAGACCCAGTACTTC.

The chain has TRBV20-1 and TRBJ2-5, with 7 nucleotides matching TRBD1. CDR1 is DFQATT, CDR2 SNEGSKA, per germline (reference sequence). The CDR3 contains 13 residues. Trimming took 6 bases from V and 1 from J; bases not matched to a gene: 5. CDR3 amino acids: CSAIDRAQETQYF. DNA for the CDR3: TGCAGTGCCATAGACAGGGCCCAAGAGACCCAGTACTTC.

This clonotype was observed a handful of times. The gene calls are TRBV20-1 and TRBJ1-6, with a tentative D call TRBD1 (5 bases). The V gene lost 6 bases and the J gene lost 9 bases, with 18 bases spanning the gap. The CDR3 has 14 residues. Germline assignment: CDR1 DFQATT and CDR2 SNEGSKA (reference sequence). The CDR3 DNA reads TGCAGTGCCAACCGGGCGGCCGGGGGTTCACCCCTCCACTTT. This encodes CSANRAAGGSPLHF.

The chain couples TRBV12-3 or TRBV12-4 to TRBJ2-4, with a tentative D call TRBD1 (5 bases). Between the trimmed V and J ends, which lost 3 bases and 16 bases, there was a span of 13 bases. The CDR3 loop spans 11 amino acids. For the CDR3, the DNA is TGTGCCAGCAGTTTTCAGGGTTTAGCCTACTTC. Encoded protein: CASSFQGLAYF.

The rearrangement joins TRBV2 to TRBJ2-1; 13 nucleotides agree with TRBD2. Germline V CDR1 and CDR2: SNHLY, FYNNEI. The CDR3 contains 15 residues. The V gene end was trimmed by 4 bases and the J gene end by 8 bases; junction bases not matched to a gene: 5. The chain's CDR3 is CASSATSGGADEQFF. CDR3 coding DNA: TGTGCCAGCAGTGCAACTAGCGGGGGGGCGGATGAGCAGTTCTTC.

CDR3 residues: CASSYNRWKVAGELFF. CDR3 sequence (DNA): TGTGCCAGCAGTTATAACAGATGGAAAGTTGCCGGGGAGCTGTTTTTT. The rearrangement joins TRBV6-2 or TRBV6-3 to TRBJ2-2, with unresolved D. V was shortened by 3 bases and J by 6 bases, with 17 bases between the two germline ends. This CDR3 is built from 16 residues. Germline CDR1 is MNHEY and CDR2 is SVGEGT.

The chain recombines TRBV12-3 or TRBV12-4 with TRBJ2-2; 8 bases map to TRBD1. This CDR3 spans 14 amino acids. Unmatched junction bases numbered 1, after V lost 1 base and J lost 6 bases. The CDR3 nucleotides read TGTGCCAGCAGTTTAGGGACAGGGTCCGGGGAGCTGTTTTTT. Translating it yields CASSLGTGSGELFF.

V and J are TRBV2 and TRBJ2-3, with 9 bases identical to TRBD2. Germline V gene lookup returns CDR1 SNHLY and CDR2 FYNNEI. This CDR3 comprises 15 residues. The ends lost 7 bases at V and 6 bases at J; junction bases unmatched: 11. CDR3 loop: CASKLGGGAGDTQYF. Written as DNA, the CDR3 is TGTGCCAGCAAGTTGGGCGGGGGGGCCGGTGATACGCAGTATTTT.

This rearrangement joins TRBV20-1 to TRBJ2-7, with TRBD2 identical over 9 bases. The CDR3 sequence is 16 residues long. Germline V gene lookup returns CDR1 DFQATT and CDR2 SNEGSKA (reference sequence). Trimming took 4 bases from V and 1 from J; bases not matched to a gene: 11. The CDR3 DNA reads TGCAGTGCTAAGGGGTCTAGCGGGGCCTCTTCCTACGAGCAGTACTTC. This translates into CSAKGSSGASSYEQYF.

The chain employs TRBV10-3 and TRBJ2-5; D is possibly TRBD2 (5 bases). This CDR3 has 16 amino acids. The V and J ends lost 2 bases and 5 bases respectively, with 18 bases between them. Germline values: CDR1 ENHRY, CDR2 SYGVKD. CDR3 DNA: TGTGCCATCAGTGAGCCCAGCAGCGGACCGAGGGAGACCCAGTACTTC. Its translation: CAISEPSSGPRETQYF.

The chain has TRBV20-1 and TRBJ2-5; TRBD2 might be the D (6 bases). This CDR3 contains 13 residues. The V gene's germline CDR1 is DFQATT and CDR2 SNEGSKA (reference sequence). Trimming removed 6 bases at V and 4 bases at J, with 15 bases between. In DNA, the CDR3 is TGCAGTGCCTCACTAGCTTTAGGAGAGACCCAGTACTTC. Its protein product is CSASLALGETQYF.

This clonotype was observed many times. The chain carries TRBV29-1 and TRBJ2-3; 9 nucleotides align to TRBD1. The V gene end was trimmed by 5 bases and the J gene end by 3 bases; junction bases not matched to a gene: 6. The CDR3 is made up of 14 amino acids. Per germline, CDR1 SQVTM and CDR2 ANQGSEA. In DNA form, the CDR3 reads TGCAGCGTTAACCGGGACAGGGCAACAGATACGCAGTATTTT. Translating it yields CSVNRDRATDTQYF.

The rearrangement uses TRBV12-3 or TRBV12-4 and TRBJ2-1, with D perhaps given as TRBD1 or TRBD2 (5 bases each). Trimming stripped 3 bases from V and 8 bases from J, with 11 bases between. CDR3 length: 13 residues. DNA of the CDR3: TGTGCCAGCAGTTTGGGGGTAGAGGATGAGCAGTTCTTC. This gives the protein CASSLGVEDEQFF.

The chain links TRBV5-1 to TRBJ2-1, with TRBD2 as a possible D gene (6 bases). V was trimmed by 4 bases and J by 8 bases, leaving 22 bases between them. Germline assignment: CDR1 SGHRS and CDR2 YFSETQ. The CDR3 has 16 residues. CDR3 amino acids: CASSPGLTPERYEQFF. The CDR3 bases are TGCGCCAGCAGCCCGGGACTGACTCCCGAAAGGTATGAGCAGTTCTTC.

The chain links TRBV20-1 to TRBJ2-1; 8 bases map to TRBD2. Trimming cost V 6 bases and J 0 bases; bases outside gene matches: 13. The CDR3 contains 17 residues. Germline CDR1 reads DFQATT; CDR2 reads SNEGSKA (reference sequence). CDR3 sequence (DNA): TGCAGTGCCCCCGACCCTAGCGGGTACAGCTCCTACAATGAGCAGTTCTTC. This gives the protein CSAPDPSGYSSYNEQFF.

This clonotype was recorded at least ten times. The J gene is TRBJ2-5, the V gene TRBV28; 12 bases match TRBD2. V lost 6 bases to trimming and J lost 2 bases; unmatched junction nucleotides: 4. Germline V gene lookup returns CDR1 MDHEN and CDR2 SYDVKM. The CDR3 is 15 residues long. CDR3 protein: CASRKLAGGQETQYF. As DNA, the CDR3 is TGTGCCAGCAGGAAACTAGCGGGGGGACAAGAGACCCAGTACTTC.

This clonotype was detected only a few times. CDR3 sequence: CASSRDAPDTQYF. DNA of the CDR3: TGTGCCAGCAGCCGGGACGCCCCAGATACGCAGTATTTT. The V gene is TRBV3-1, the J gene TRBJ2-3, with D perhaps matching TRBD1 or TRBD2 (5 bases each). The length of the CDR3 is 13 residues. Germline assignment: CDR1 LGHDT and CDR2 YNNKEL (reference sequence). V lost 4 bases to trimming and J lost 4 bases, with 9 bases between them.

The sample holds a few counts of this clonotype. The rearrangement links TRBV5-1 to TRBJ1-6; the match to TRBD1 covers 9 bases. The V gene's germline CDR1 is SGHRS and CDR2 YFSETQ. This CDR3 contains 15 residues. V gave up 5 bases and J gave up 7 bases; unmatched junction bases: 7. The CDR3 DNA follows: TGCGCCAGCAGGGACACAGGGGGCGCAAATTCACCCCTCCACTTT. It codes for CASRDTGGANSPLHF.

V gene TRBV9 combines with J gene TRBJ2-5; D is uncertain. The germline V gene has CDR1 SGDLS and CDR2 YYNGEE. The CDR3 sequence is 14 residues long. The V gene lost 0 bases and the J gene lost 1 base, with 7 bases spanning the gap. This CDR3 is CASSVAGAQETQYF. CDR3 sequence (DNA): TGTGCCAGCAGCGTAGCGGGCGCCCAAGAGACCCAGTACTTC.